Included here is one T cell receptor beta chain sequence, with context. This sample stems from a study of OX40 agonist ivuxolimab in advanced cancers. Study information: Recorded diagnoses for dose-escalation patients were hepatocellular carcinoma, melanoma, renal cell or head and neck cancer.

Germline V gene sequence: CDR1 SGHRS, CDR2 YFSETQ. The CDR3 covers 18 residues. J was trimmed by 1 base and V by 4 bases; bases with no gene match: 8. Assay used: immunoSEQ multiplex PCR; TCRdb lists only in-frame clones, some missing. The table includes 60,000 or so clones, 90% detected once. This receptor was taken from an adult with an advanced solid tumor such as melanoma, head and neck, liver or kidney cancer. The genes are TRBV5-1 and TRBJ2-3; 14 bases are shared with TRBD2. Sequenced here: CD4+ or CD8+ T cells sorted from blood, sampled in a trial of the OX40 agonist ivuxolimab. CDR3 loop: CASSIRLAGGPGTDTQYF. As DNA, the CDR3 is TGCGCCAGCAGCATAAGACTAGCGGGAGGGCCCGGCACAGATACGCAGTATTTT.